The entry that follows covers one T cell receptor (beta chain) sequence. Antigen: not known. Germline and junction disagree at one end, which may indicate a read error. This PCR relied on a set of 60 Vbeta primers and 13 Jbeta primers. The data were produced by immunoSEQ multiplex PCR, yet TCRdb's version contains in-frame clones alone and is incomplete. This table holds tens of thousands of clones, 77% found once. The data are from a study of cytomegalovirus exposure and HLA in healthy donors. Study-level information: Ancestry clustering placed 81% of a few hundred genotyped donors in the Caucasian-associated cluster.

The study's findings and limits: It is likely that the observed cluster of highly shared sequence variants was a sequencing artifact.

The sequence came from a man aged 50 or older in good health and CMV-seropositive. Sequencing used PBMCs.

The CDR3: CSSSSGGSGRINEQFF. For the CDR3, the DNA is TGTTCCAGCAGCTCTGGGGGTAGCGGGAGGATCAATGAGCAGTTCTTC. This sequence joins TRBV7-3 and TRBJ2-1; 10 nucleotides line up with TRBD2. The CDR3 consists of 16 residues. Germline assignment: CDR1 SGHTA and CDR2 FQGTGA.